The sequence of this T cell receptor beta chain was determined in a study of shared clonotypes between healthy human individuals. A word on this clone: Its antigen is currently unknown. Other DNA sequences within the sample encode an identical CDR3.

Study-wide results and caveats: The sole specimen, blood, was sampled, and tissue repertoires likely differ. In contrast to clonotypes shared by all four donors, non-shared clonotypes had lower generation probabilities.

CD4+ cells were split into CD45RA+ naive and CD45RA-negative memory subsets. The table came from immunoSEQ multiplex PCR; TCRdb's copy has only in-frame clones and leaves some out. The table lists a few million clones, approximately 93% of them singletons, with about 0.39% in the top ten. The CDR3 covers 14 residues. Trimming took off 3 bases at V and 1 base at J, with 6 bases between the two ends. Germline V gene data show CDR1 as SGHTA and CDR2 as FQGTGA. The sample consisted of naive CD4+ T cells from PBMCs. Specified subset: CD45RA+ positively selected. The chain has TRBV7-3 and TRBJ2-2; TRBD1 might be the D (6 bases). The clonotype was recovered from a man between 18 and 35 years old in good health. Some clones in this sample may be carry-over from other donors' samples. CDR3 DNA: TGTGCCAGCAGCTTGACAGGGAACACCGGGGAGCTGTTTTTT. It codes for CASSLTGNTGELFF.